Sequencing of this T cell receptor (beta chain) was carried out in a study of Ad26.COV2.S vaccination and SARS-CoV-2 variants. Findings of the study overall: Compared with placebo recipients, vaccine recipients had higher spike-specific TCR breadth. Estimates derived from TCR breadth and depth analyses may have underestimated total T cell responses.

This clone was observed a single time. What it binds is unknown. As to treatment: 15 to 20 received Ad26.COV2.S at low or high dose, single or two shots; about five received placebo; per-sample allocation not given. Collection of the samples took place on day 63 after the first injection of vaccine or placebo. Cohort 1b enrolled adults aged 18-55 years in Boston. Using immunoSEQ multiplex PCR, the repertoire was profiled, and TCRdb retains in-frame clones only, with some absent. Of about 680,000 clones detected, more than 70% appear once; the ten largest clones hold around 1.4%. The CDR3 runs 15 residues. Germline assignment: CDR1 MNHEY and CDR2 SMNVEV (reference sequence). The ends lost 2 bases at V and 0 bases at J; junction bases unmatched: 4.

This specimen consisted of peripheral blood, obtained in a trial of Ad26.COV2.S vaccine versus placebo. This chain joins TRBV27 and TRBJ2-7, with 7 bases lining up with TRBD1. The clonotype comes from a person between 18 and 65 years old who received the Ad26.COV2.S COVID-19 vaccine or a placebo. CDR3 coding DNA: TGTGCCAGCAGTTTAGTACAGGGGAGCTCCTACGAGCAGTACTTC. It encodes CASSLVQGSSYEQYF.